A single sample gave rise to the 19 T cell receptor beta chains below, sequenced in a study of T cell repertoires in cytomegalovirus infection. One entry per CDR3 protein, called by TCRdb with MiXCR from the reads. The table lists about 8,000 distinct CDR3 sequences, about 60% of them singletons, with approximately 70% in the top ten. For these TCRs, the target antigens are not known. Source material: PBMCs, sequenced either directly or after in vitro stimulation (not recorded which). The receptors come from a human donor in good health (CMV status not recorded). Some clones in this sample may be carry-over from other donors' samples.

This clonotype was recorded a few times. The chain links TRBV5-4 to TRBJ1-1; weak D call: TRBD1 (6 bases). The CDR3 has 12 residues. Germline V gene lookup returns CDR1 SGHNT and CDR2 YYREEE (reference sequence). Between the trimmed V and J ends, which lost 7 bases and 6 bases, there was a span of 13 bases. DNA for the CDR3: TGTGCCAGCGGGAGGGGGGACTCTGAAGCTTTCTTT. Translating gives CASGRGDSEAFF.

As concerns this clonotype: Likely a read error: the CDR3 ends without its conserved phenylalanine or tryptophan. The CDR3 loop reads CASSMGTGIDNEQFY. CDR3 sequence (DNA): TGTGCTAGCAGCATGGGGACAGGGATTGACAATGAGCAGTTCTAC. The chain joins TRBV7-6 to TRBJ2-1; TRBD1 aligns across 9 bases. The CDR3 consists of 15 residues. Per the germline V gene, CDR1 is SGHVS and CDR2 is FNYEAQ.

The sample holds many counts of this clonotype. The chain has TRBV25-1 and TRBJ1-1; D is perhaps TRBD1 (5 bases). V shed 3 bases and J shed 0 bases, with 29 bases lying between them. In germline, CDR1 is MGHDK, CDR2 SYGVNS. There are 21 residues in the CDR3. The DNA of the CDR3 is TGTGCCAGCAGTGATTCCCCTTTTTCCCCGGGACTACTTCGGCTGAACACTGAAGCTTTCTTT. Residues: CASSDSPFSPGLLRLNTEAFF.

This chain joins TRBV9 and TRBJ2-1; no clear D. CDR3 size: 17 residues. In germline, CDR1 is SGDLS, CDR2 YYNGEE. The V end lost 0 bases, the J end lost 0 bases, and 13 bases lay between the germline ends. The CDR3 DNA sequence: TGTGCCAGCAGCGTAGGACCCCTTTTTAGCTCCTACAATGAGCAGTTCTTC. This encodes CASSVGPLFSSYNEQFF. The full variable domain, with the rest looked up from reference TRBV9 and TRBJ2-1, is DSGVTQTPKHLITATGQRVTLRCSPRSGDLSVYWYQQSLDQGLQFLIQYYNGEERAKGNILERFSAQQFPDLHSELNLSSLELGDSALYFCASSVGPLFSSYNEQFFGPGTRLTVL.

This clonotype was seen only a few times. J is TRBJ2-3 and V is TRBV4-1; D may be TRBD2 (6 bases). Germline CDR1 MGHRA, CDR2 YSYEKL. The CDR3 length is 12 residues. Deletions cut 6 bases from V and 3 bases from J, with 7 bases between. The chain's CDR3 is CASRGLTDTQYF. DNA for the CDR3: TGCGCCAGCAGAGGACTAACAGATACGCAGTATTTT.

The sample holds many counts of this clonotype. The chain joins TRBV7-8 to TRBJ2-7, with D perhaps TRBD1 or TRBD2 (6 bases each). Germline V gene data show CDR1 as SGHVS and CDR2 as FQNEAQ. Trimming removed 5 bases from V and 0 bases from J, with 11 bases in between. The CDR3 runs to 14 residues. CDR3 nucleotide sequence: TGTGCCAGCAGCCTAGGGGGGATCTCCTACGAGCAGTACTTC. It translates to CASSLGGISYEQYF.

For this clonotype: At one end the junction does not follow the germline gene, possibly because of a read error. The rearrangement links TRBV27 to TRBJ2-2, with D possibly being TRBD2 (5 bases). Germline V gene data show CDR1 as MNHEY and CDR2 as SMNVEV (reference sequence). CDR3 size: 12 residues. The CDR3 nucleotides are TGTGCAAGCAGTGAAAACACCGGGGAGATGGTTTTT. It specifies CASSENTGEMVF.

This clonotype was detected only a few times. This chain connects TRBV28 to TRBJ1-4; the D gene is possibly TRBD1 (5 bases). This CDR3 is 18 amino acids long. Germline loops: CDR1 MDHEN, CDR2 SYDVKM. V lost 3 bases and J 0 bases, leaving 17 bases between the germline ends. CDR3 DNA sequence: TGTGCCAGCAGTTTCCACTTTGGACAAGCCGCAACTAATGAAAAACTGTTTTTT. It encodes CASSFHFGQAATNEKLFF.

This clonotype was seen many times. This chain joins TRBV5-4 and TRBJ1-5, with unresolved D. V was pared by 4 bases and J by 3 bases, with 11 bases between. Germline V gene sequence: CDR1 SGHNT, CDR2 YYREEE (reference sequence). This CDR3 has 14 residues. Here the CDR3 reads CASSAGRDNQPQHF. CDR3 in DNA: TGTGCCAGCAGCGCCGGACGGGACAATCAGCCCCAGCATTTT.

As regards this clonotype: A read error may account for a junction end that differs from germline. The chain joins TRBV27 to TRBJ2-3; possibly TRBD1 or TRBD2 for D (5 bases each). The length of the CDR3 is 10 residues. CDR1 is MNHEY, CDR2 SMNVEV, per germline (reference sequence). CDR3 in DNA: TGTGCCAGTCAGGGAGAGACGCCGTATTTT. It is translated as CASQGETPYF.

The V and J genes are TRBV15 and TRBJ1-1, with a possible D match to TRBD1 (5 bases). Germline V gives CDR1 LNHNV, CDR2 YYDKDF (reference sequence). This CDR3 region has 13 residues. Trimming stripped 9 bases from V and 0 bases from J, with 11 bases between. CDR3 amino acids: CATRGRMNTEAFF. CDR3 in DNA: TGTGCCACTAGGGGACGGATGAACACTGAAGCTTTCTTT.

About this clonotype itself: A read error may account for a junction end that differs from germline. The V and J genes are TRBV4-1 and TRBJ1-2; D gene ambiguous. Germline CDR1 reads MGHRA; CDR2 reads YSYEKL. This CDR3 contains 16 residues. CDR3 residues: CASSQGPLEHLYGYTF. The CDR3 DNA follows: TGCGCAAGCAGCCAAGGCCCCCTGGAACATCTCTATGGCTACACCTTC.

There are a few counts of this clonotype. The V call is TRBV7-8, the J call TRBJ2-1; TRBD2 might be the D (5 bases). Germline loops: CDR1 SGHVS, CDR2 FQNEAQ. V was pared by 5 bases and J by 3 bases, with 17 bases between. The CDR3 has 16 residues. CDR3 protein: CASSPLRLADYNEQFF. As DNA, the CDR3 is TGTGCCAGCAGCCCTTTAAGGCTAGCAGACTACAATGAGCAGTTCTTC.

CDR3 sequence (DNA): TGTGCCAGCAGCTCCGGCGGCATAGTGAACACTGAAGCTTTCTTT. Protein product: CASSSGGIVNTEAFF. The chain carries TRBV7-2 and TRBJ1-1; D unresolved. V was pared by 4 bases and J by 0 bases, with 12 bases between. The CDR3 runs to 15 residues. Per the germline V gene, CDR1 is SGHTA and CDR2 is FQGNSA.

This chain joins TRBV7-6 and TRBJ2-3, with a weak D call TRBD2 (6 bases). Germline values: CDR1 SGHVS, CDR2 FNYEAQ. The CDR3 is made up of 15 amino acids. The germline V and J ends were trimmed by 5 bases and 3 bases, with 15 bases remaining between them. CDR3 sequence reads: CASSPTRGLTDTQYF. The CDR3 DNA is TGTGCCAGCAGCCCGACTAGAGGCCTAACAGATACGCAGTATTTT.

A few counts support this clonotype. This chain connects TRBV4-1 to TRBJ1-2, with 7 bases that match TRBD1. Germline assignment: CDR1 MGHRA and CDR2 YSYEKL. V was clipped by 6 bases and J by 5 bases; unmatched bases: 12. The CDR3 is 15 residues long. CDR3 in amino acids: CASSLRTQGQYGYTF. CDR3 DNA sequence: TGCGCCAGCAGTCTTAGAACACAGGGGCAGTATGGCTACACCTTC.

The V and J genes are TRBV2 and TRBJ2-3; D unresolved. CDR1 SNHLY and CDR2 FYNNEI come from the germline V gene. The CDR3 runs 16 residues. Trimming removed 4 bases from V and 0 bases from J, with 14 bases in between. In DNA form, the CDR3 reads TGTGCCAGCAGTGTGGACGGCGTCTCTAGCACAGATACGCAGTATTTT. Amino acid sequence: CASSVDGVSSTDTQYF.

This clonotype came up a few times. The rearrangement uses TRBV7-2 and TRBJ2-2; tentative D call: TRBD1 (6 bases). The V and J ends lost 5 bases and 5 bases respectively, with 12 bases between them. The CDR3 loop spans 14 amino acids. Germline V gives CDR1 SGHTA, CDR2 FQGNSA. CDR3 residues: CASSTGSATGELFF. In DNA, the CDR3 is TGTGCCAGCAGCACAGGGAGCGCGACCGGGGAGCTGTTTTTT.

Concerning this clonotype: At one end the junction does not follow the germline gene, possibly because of a read error. V and J are TRBV7-9 and TRBJ2-1; D is ambiguous. The germline CDR1 and CDR2 sequences are SEHNR and FQNEAQ (reference sequence). The CDR3 totals 16 residues. In DNA, the CDR3 is TGTGCCAGCAGCTGGTTGGGAATATCCACATACAATGATCAGGTCTTC. It codes for CASSWLGISTYNDQVF.